The 32 T cell receptor beta chains below all came from one sample that was sequenced in a study of OX40 agonist ivuxolimab in advanced cancers. Clones were sequenced by immunoSEQ multiplex PCR, and TCRdb holds only the in-frame ones, with some missing. The repertoire holds about 60,000 clones, with approximately 80% as singletons. The specimen was CD4+ or CD8+ T cells sorted from blood, collected in a trial of the OX40 agonist ivuxolimab. The receptor source for this set is an adult with an advanced solid tumor such as melanoma, head and neck, liver or kidney cancer.

There are a few counts of this clone. This sequence joins TRBV14 and TRBJ2-7, with D unresolved. The CDR3 length is 11 residues. Trimming removed 1 base from V and 9 bases from J, with 7 bases in between. Germline CDR1 SGHDN, CDR2 FVKESK. This CDR3 reads CASSQVGLQYF. As DNA, the CDR3 is TGTGCCAGCAGCCAAGTGGGGTTGCAGTACTTC.

The V call is TRBV29-1, the J call TRBJ1-1; D is perhaps TRBD1 (5 bases). Trimming left V 7 bases short and J 7 bases short, with 28 bases between. From germline, CDR1 is SQVTM and CDR2 ANQGSEA. The CDR3 length is 16 residues. The DNA of the CDR3 is TGCAGCGCACCGTTAGTCGCTGCGGGGCGTGGGGGTGAAGCTTTCTTT. It is translated as CSAPLVAAGRGGEAFF. The variable domain in full, with the rest retrieved from reference TRBV29-1 and TRBJ1-1, is SAVISQKPSRDICQRGTSLTIQCQVDSQVTMMFWYRQQPGQSLTLIATANQGSEATYESGFVIDKFPISRPNLTFSTLTVSNMSPEDSSIYLCSAPLVAAGRGGEAFFGQGTRLTVV.

This chain links TRBV7-9 with TRBJ2-3, with TRBD2 as a possible D gene (6 bases). V was cut by 6 bases and J by 3 bases, with 10 bases left in between. The CDR3 contains 13 residues. Germline lookup yields CDR1 SEHNR and CDR2 FQNEAQ (reference sequence). CDR3 bases: TGTGCCAGCAGACCCAGCGGGACAGATACGCAGTATTTT. It is translated as CASRPSGTDTQYF.

This clone showed up just a few times. The gene calls are TRBV10-2 and TRBJ1-2; a weak D match, TRBD1 (6 bases). The CDR3 consists of 16 residues. From germline, CDR1 is WSHSY and CDR2 SAAADI. V lost 0 bases to trimming and J lost 1 base, with 12 bases between them. The chain's CDR3 is CASSESTGRSNYGYTF. The CDR3 DNA reads as TGCGCCAGCAGTGAGTCAACAGGGCGCAGTAACTATGGCTACACCTTC.

The chain links TRBV27 to TRBJ2-3, with TRBD2 as a possible D gene (6 bases). CDR1 is MNHEY, CDR2 SMNVEV, per germline (reference sequence). Between the trimmed V and J ends, which lost 6 bases and 2 bases, there was a span of 12 bases. CDR3 length equals 14 residues. The CDR3 is CASRYSGYTDTQYF. CDR3 nucleotide sequence: TGTGCCAGCAGATATAGCGGATACACAGATACGCAGTATTTT.

This clone came up once. The chain uses TRBV7-9 and TRBJ2-3; D gene unclear. V gave up 1 base and J gave up 2 bases, with 7 bases separating them. The CDR3 has 14 residues. Per the germline V gene, CDR1 is SEHNR and CDR2 is FQNEAQ (reference sequence). The CDR3 sequence is CASSLDYPTDTQYF. CDR3 coding DNA: TGTGCCAGCAGCTTAGACTACCCCACAGATACGCAGTATTTT.

This chain connects TRBV18 to TRBJ1-5, with a weak D call TRBD1 (5 bases). V dropped 3 bases and J dropped 3 bases, with 12 bases sitting between them. From germline, CDR1 is KGHSH and CDR2 LQKENI. The CDR3 contains 15 residues. CDR3: CASSPSDRPNQPQHF. The CDR3 nucleotides read TGTGCCAGCTCACCCAGCGACAGACCCAATCAGCCCCAGCATTTT.

For the CDR3, the DNA is TGTGCCGGCGGGGGAGGGGTTCCCCCCAAGTTTGCCAAAAACATTCAGTACTTC. Translation: CAGGGGVPPKFAKNIQYF. The rearrangement joins TRBV6-4 to TRBJ2-4; 7 bases are a match to TRBD2. CDR3 length equals 18 residues. The V segment lost 11 bases and the J segment 1 base; nucleotides outside the gene matches: 20. The V gene's germline CDR1 is MRHNA and CDR2 SNTAGT.

The chain joins TRBV7-9 to TRBJ2-1, with 11 bases fitting TRBD2. The CDR3 consists of 19 residues. With 0 bases clipped from V and 5 bases from J, the junction kept 12 bases outside the gene matches. Looked up from germline, CDR1 is SEHNR and CDR2 is FQNEAQ (reference sequence). CDR3 loop: CASSLAMSSLAGADNEQFF. The CDR3 DNA follows: TGTGCCAGCAGCTTAGCCATGTCCTCACTAGCGGGAGCGGACAATGAGCAGTTCTTC.

The CDR3 sequence: CASSQELAGGIYNEQFF. In DNA form, the CDR3 reads TGCGCCAGCAGCCAAGAACTAGCGGGAGGTATATACAATGAGCAGTTCTTC. The chain links TRBV4-1 to TRBJ2-1; TRBD2 aligns across 12 bases. The V segment lost 0 bases and the J segment 4 bases; nucleotides outside the gene matches: 4. Per the germline V gene, CDR1 is MGHRA and CDR2 is YSYEKL. The CDR3 has 17 amino acids.

DNA of the CDR3: TGCGCCAGCAACAGCGCCCTGGAAGGCACTGAAGCTTTCTTT. This codes for CASNSALEGTEAFF. The rearrangement joins TRBV5-1 to TRBJ1-1; unclear D gene. Trimming pared 6 bases from V and 4 bases from J, leaving 16 bases between. The CDR3 loop spans 14 amino acids. Germline V gene lookup returns CDR1 SGHRS and CDR2 YFSETQ. Full variable domain (missing parts from reference TRBV5-1 and TRBJ1-1): KAGVTQTPRYLIKTRGQQVTLSCSPISGHRSVSWYQQTPGQGLQFLFEYFSETQRNKGNFPGRFSGRQFSNSRSEMNVSTLELGDSALYLCASNSALEGTEAFFGQGTRLTVV.

The chain employs TRBV5-6 and TRBJ2-7; D remains unclear. The germline V and J ends were trimmed by 3 bases and 6 bases, with 13 bases remaining between them. This CDR3 spans 13 amino acids. Germline CDR1 is SGHDT and CDR2 is YYEEEE. The CDR3 DNA reads as TGTGCCAGCAGCTGGGATTGGGGTGGCGAGCAGTACTTC. Encoded protein: CASSWDWGGEQYF.

This chain uses TRBV7-2 with TRBJ2-3; D unresolved. The CDR3 covers 12 residues. Germline CDR1 and CDR2: SGHTA and FQGNSA. V lost 0 bases to trimming and J lost 6 bases, with 4 bases between them. CDR3 protein: CASSLASDTQYF. In DNA form, the CDR3 reads TGTGCCAGCAGCTTAGCCTCTGATACGCAGTATTTT.

CDR3 nucleotides: TGTGCCAGCTCACCAAGGGGTTCCAGCTCCTACGAGCAGTACTTC. It encodes CASSPRGSSSYEQYF. The gene calls are TRBV18 and TRBJ2-7; the D gene is possibly TRBD1 (5 bases). V lost 2 bases and J lost 0, with 11 bases in between. CDR3 length equals 15 residues. Germline CDR1 KGHSH, CDR2 LQKENI.

Concerning this clone itself: The germline gene is not matched at one end of the junction; a read error may be the cause. The V and J genes are TRBV6-1 and TRBJ1-1; maybe TRBD1 (5 bases). Germline CDR1 is MNHNS and CDR2 is SASEGT. This CDR3 comprises 14 residues. CDR3 bases: TGTGCCAGCAGTGAACTGCGACGGGGCACTAAAGCTTTCTTT. As protein: CASSELRRGTKAFF.

This chain links TRBV10-3 with TRBJ1-2; 10 nucleotides line up with TRBD1. CDR1 is ENHRY and CDR2 is SYGVKD in the germline V gene. The CDR3 extends over 17 amino acids. The ends lost 6 bases at V and 4 bases at J; junction bases unmatched: 14. CDR3 DNA sequence: TGTGCCATCAGATCCGGGACAGGGGCCGCTTCCGGCTATGGCTACACCTTC. Its protein product is CAIRSGTGAASGYGYTF.

This chain links TRBV11-1 with TRBJ2-1, with D tentatively TRBD1 (5 bases). The CDR3 has 16 amino acids. V lost 0 bases and J 0 bases, leaving 9 bases between the germline ends. The germline gives CDR1 SGHAT, CDR2 FQDESV (reference sequence). The CDR3 nucleotides are TGTGCCAGCAGCTTAGCGACAGTTAGCTCCTACAATGAGCAGTTCTTC. Protein sequence: CASSLATVSSYNEQFF.

This clone occurred a few times. The chain uses TRBV7-9 and TRBJ2-2; 10 bases agree with TRBD1. J was trimmed by 3 bases and V by 4 bases; bases with no gene match: 11. The CDR3 spans 18 residues. Germline lookup yields CDR1 SEHNR and CDR2 FQNEAQ (reference sequence). CDR3 DNA sequence: TGTGCCAGCAGCTCAGCCCGGGACAGGGGACTTGACACCGGGGAGCTGTTTTTT. Its translation is CASSSARDRGLDTGELFF.

The chain employs TRBV25-1 and TRBJ1-4, with 7 bases lining up with TRBD1. The CDR3 loop spans 18 amino acids. J was trimmed by 7 bases and V by 1 base; bases with no gene match: 15. Looked up from germline, CDR1 is MGHDK and CDR2 is SYGVNS. The CDR3 reads CASSESDRASWFGEKLFF. The DNA for the CDR3 is TGTGCCAGCAGTGAATCCGACAGGGCCTCATGGTTCGGTGAAAAACTGTTTTTT.

The chain is built from TRBV5-6 and TRBJ2-1, with 7 bases aligning to TRBD2. The CDR3 has 13 amino acids. CDR1 and CDR2 (germline): SGHDT, YYEEEE. Trimming removed 6 bases from V and 13 bases from J; junction bases left unmatched: 13. The CDR3 loop is CASTRPGLWDQFF. CDR3 in DNA: TGTGCCAGCACGAGACCGGGACTATGGGACCAGTTCTTC.

V gene TRBV2 combines with J gene TRBJ2-2, with TRBD2 matching over 9 bases. The CDR3 runs to 17 residues. CDR1 and CDR2 (germline): SNHLY, FYNNEI. The ends lost 3 bases at V and 6 bases at J; junction bases unmatched: 11. The CDR3 here is CASSEGSGGLFAGELFF. Written as DNA, the CDR3 is TGTGCCAGCAGTGAGGGTAGCGGGGGACTATTTGCCGGGGAGCTGTTTTTT.

This clone was observed a few times. The chain joins TRBV7-2 to TRBJ1-1; TRBD1 aligns across 7 bases. With 3 bases clipped from V and 4 bases from J, the junction kept 5 bases outside the gene matches. Germline V gene sequence: CDR1 SGHTA, CDR2 FQGNSA. The CDR3 runs to 14 residues. This CDR3 reads CASSLSQGGTEAFF. Written as DNA, the CDR3 is TGTGCCAGCAGCTTGTCCCAGGGGGGCACTGAAGCTTTCTTT.

The rearrangement links TRBV6-4 to TRBJ2-5; 11 bases match TRBD2. Germline V lookup: CDR1 MRHNA, CDR2 SNTAGT. With 1 base clipped from V and 2 bases from J, the junction kept 9 bases outside the gene matches. This CDR3 comprises 18 residues. The CDR3 loop reads CASSDCFASGRYQETQYF. The CDR3 DNA reads TGTGCCAGCAGTGACTGCTTCGCTAGCGGGAGGTATCAAGAGACCCAGTACTTC.

The V and J genes are TRBV6-5 and TRBJ1-1; no clear D gene. Looked up from germline, CDR1 is MNHEY and CDR2 is SVGAGI. Between the trimmed V and J ends, which lost 10 bases and 1 base, there was a span of 13 bases. The CDR3 spans 13 residues. The CDR3 spells CATSSGRNTEAFF. The CDR3, as DNA: TGTGCCACCTCGTCCGGGAGGAACACTGAAGCTTTCTTT.

The chain uses TRBV6-1 and TRBJ2-7, with 9 bases matching TRBD2. The germline V gene encodes CDR1 MNHNS and CDR2 SASEGT. This CDR3 comprises 14 residues. Trimming removed 3 bases from V and 4 bases from J; junction bases left unmatched: 4. The CDR3 protein is CASSEWRGGYEQYF. CDR3 sequence (DNA): TGTGCCAGCAGTGAGTGGCGGGGGGGTTACGAGCAGTACTTC.

The V call is TRBV7-9, the J call TRBJ2-5, with D possibly being TRBD1 (6 bases). V was pared by 10 bases and J by 3 bases, with 9 bases between. Germline V gene data show CDR1 as SEHNR and CDR2 as FQNEAQ (reference sequence). The CDR3 runs to 11 residues. CDR3 nucleotide sequence: TGTGCCATCAACAGGGAAGAGACCCAGTACTTC. It codes for CAINREETQYF. The complete variable domain, with remaining parts taken from reference TRBV7-9 and TRBJ2-5, reads DTGVSQNPRHKITKRGQNVTFRCDPISEHNRLYWYRQTLGQGPEFLTYFQNEAQLEKSRLLSDRFSAERPKGSFSTLEIQRTEQGDSAMYLCAINREETQYFGPGTRLLVL.

The chain carries TRBV19 and TRBJ2-7; a weak D match, TRBD2 (5 bases). The V gene's germline CDR1 is LNHDA and CDR2 SQIVND (reference sequence). The CDR3 is made up of 14 amino acids. The germline V and J ends were trimmed by 3 bases and 2 bases, with 11 bases remaining between them. The DNA for the CDR3 is TGTGCCAGTAGTATGAAGAGGACTGCCTACGAGCAGTACTTC. Translating it yields CASSMKRTAYEQYF.

The chain joins TRBV4-3 to TRBJ1-5; tentatively, D is TRBD1 (5 bases). The V gene lost 2 bases and the J gene lost 5 bases, with 22 bases spanning the gap. Germline-derived CDR1 and CDR2 are LGHNA and YSLEER. The CDR3 loop spans 18 amino acids. CDR3 in amino acids: CASSQSQQELLAHQPQHF. The CDR3 nucleotides read TGCGCCAGCAGCCAATCTCAACAGGAATTATTAGCTCATCAGCCCCAGCATTTT.

The rearrangement links TRBV5-1 to TRBJ2-5; D tentatively reads TRBD1 or TRBD2 (5 bases each). V was clipped by 4 bases and J by 1 base, with 11 bases between them. Germline assignment: CDR1 SGHRS and CDR2 YFSETQ. The CDR3 is 14 amino acids. The CDR3 spells CASSPGTGQETQYF. CDR3 coding DNA: TGCGCCAGCAGCCCGGGGACGGGCCAAGAGACCCAGTACTTC.

This clone counts as medium-sized. J is TRBJ2-3 and V is TRBV19, with 8 bases fitting TRBD1. CDR1 is LNHDA, CDR2 SQIVND, per germline (reference sequence). The CDR3 totals 15 residues. The J segment lost 1 base and the V segment lost 4 bases, leaving 4 bases of the junction unmatched. CDR3 nucleotide sequence: TGTGCCAGTAGTAACCCGGGACAGGGCACAGATACGCAGTATTTT. Residues: CASSNPGQGTDTQYF.

This clone has just a few counts. CDR3 in DNA: TGTGCCAGCAAGGCAGGGCGGAACACTGAAGCTTTCTTT. It is translated as CASKAGRNTEAFF. The chain uses TRBV6-1 and TRBJ1-1, with D possibly matching TRBD1 (5 bases). The germline CDR1 and CDR2 sequences are MNHNS and SASEGT. V lost 7 bases and J 1 base, leaving 10 bases between the germline ends. This CDR3 has 13 residues.

The V call is TRBV10-1, the J call TRBJ2-3; no reliable D call. CDR1 is WNHNN, CDR2 SYGVQD, per germline (reference sequence). The CDR3 totals 13 residues. V gave up 3 bases and J gave up 5 bases, with 9 bases separating them. CDR3 DNA: TGCGCCAGCAGTGACCCGAGACTAGATACGCAGTATTTT. Its protein product is CASSDPRLDTQYF.